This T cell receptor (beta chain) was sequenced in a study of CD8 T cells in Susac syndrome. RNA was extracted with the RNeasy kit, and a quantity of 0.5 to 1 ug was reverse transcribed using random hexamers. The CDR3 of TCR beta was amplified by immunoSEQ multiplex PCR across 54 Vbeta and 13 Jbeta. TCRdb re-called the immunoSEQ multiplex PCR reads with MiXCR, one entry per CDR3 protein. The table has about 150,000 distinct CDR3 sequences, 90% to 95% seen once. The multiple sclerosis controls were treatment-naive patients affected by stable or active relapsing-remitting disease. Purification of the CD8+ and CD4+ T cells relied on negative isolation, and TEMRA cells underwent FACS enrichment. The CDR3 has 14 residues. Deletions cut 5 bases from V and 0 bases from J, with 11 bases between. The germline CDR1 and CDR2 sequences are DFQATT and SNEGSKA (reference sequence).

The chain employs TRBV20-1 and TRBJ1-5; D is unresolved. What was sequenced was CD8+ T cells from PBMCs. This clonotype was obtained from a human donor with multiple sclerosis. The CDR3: CSALQDDSNQPQHF. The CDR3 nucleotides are TGCAGTGCTTTACAAGATGATAGCAATCAGCCCCAGCATTTT.